The clone carrying this T cell receptor (beta chain) has only a few counts. In the original processing: Estimation of nucleated cell counts relied on the amplification of reference gene primers. The assay was immunoSEQ multiplex PCR, and TCRdb's table has in-frame clones only and misses some. V and J calls and clone size are given by that table; D and trimming were obtained from the DNA. Altogether 95,000 to 150,000 clones are present, about three quarters being singletons, with the ten largest covering around 0.9%. These data are taken from a study of blood T cell repertoires in COVID-19. Across the whole study: Material from acute and convalescent COVID-19 was sourced from the United States, Italy and Spain. T cells, B-cell-depleted T cells, or PBMCs supplied cDNA or gDNA.

Germline-derived CDR1 and CDR2 are MDHEN and SYDVKM. The ends were cut back, 7 bases at V and 1 base at J, with 13 bases in the middle. This CDR3 has 14 residues. The J gene is TRBJ1-1, the V gene TRBV28; D not certain. The material sequenced was peripheral blood. The TCR was taken from a human donor with acute or convalescent COVID-19. The donor label of this sample is uncertain. Written as DNA, the CDR3 is TGTGCCAGCATCCAACCCAGAAAGAACACTGAAGCTTTCTTT. Translation: CASIQPRKNTEAFF.